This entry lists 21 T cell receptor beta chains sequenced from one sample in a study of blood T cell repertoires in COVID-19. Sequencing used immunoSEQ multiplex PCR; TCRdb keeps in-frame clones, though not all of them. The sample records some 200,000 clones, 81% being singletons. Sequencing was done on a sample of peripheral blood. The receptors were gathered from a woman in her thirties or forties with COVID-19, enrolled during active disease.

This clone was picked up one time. The DNA of the CDR3 is TGCGCCAGCAGCTTCGGGACTAGCGGGAGTATGGTTTTCGAGCAGTACTTC. This translates into CASSFGTSGSMVFEQYF. The rearrangement links TRBV5-1 to TRBJ2-7; 14 positions agree with TRBD2. The CDR3 runs 17 residues. With V trimmed by 2 bases and J by 6 bases, 10 bases remained unmatched. Per the germline V gene, CDR1 is SGHRS and CDR2 is YFSETQ.

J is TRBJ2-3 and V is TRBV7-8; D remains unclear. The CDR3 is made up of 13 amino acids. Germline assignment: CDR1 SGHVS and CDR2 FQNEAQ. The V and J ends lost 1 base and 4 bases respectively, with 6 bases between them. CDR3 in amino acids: CASSLGIADTQYF. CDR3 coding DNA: TGTGCCAGCAGCTTAGGTATCGCAGATACGCAGTATTTT.

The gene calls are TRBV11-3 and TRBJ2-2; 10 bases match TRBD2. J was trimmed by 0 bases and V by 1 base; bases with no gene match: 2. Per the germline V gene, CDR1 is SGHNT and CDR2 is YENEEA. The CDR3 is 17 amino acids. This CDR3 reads CASSLVLAGANTGELFF. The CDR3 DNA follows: TGTGCCAGCAGCTTAGTTCTAGCGGGAGCGAACACCGGGGAGCTGTTTTTT.

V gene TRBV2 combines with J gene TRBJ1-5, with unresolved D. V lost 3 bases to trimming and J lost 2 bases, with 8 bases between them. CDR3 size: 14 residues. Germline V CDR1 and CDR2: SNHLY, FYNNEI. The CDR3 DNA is TGTGCCAGCAGTGATAGTCAACGCAATCAGCCCCAGCATTTT. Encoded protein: CASSDSQRNQPQHF.

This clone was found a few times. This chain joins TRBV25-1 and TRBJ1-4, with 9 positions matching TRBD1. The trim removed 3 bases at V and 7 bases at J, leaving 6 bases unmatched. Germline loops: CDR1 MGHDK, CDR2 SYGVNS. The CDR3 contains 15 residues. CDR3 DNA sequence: TGTGCCAGCAGTGAGCACAGGGGGCGAGGTGAAAAACTGTTTTTT. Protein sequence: CASSEHRGRGEKLFF.

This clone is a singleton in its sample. The CDR3 DNA sequence: TGTGCCTGGGAGCGGGAGACGGATACGCAGTATTTT. This translates into CAWERETDTQYF. J is TRBJ2-3 and V is TRBV30, with 8 bases fitting TRBD2. The germline V gene encodes CDR1 GTSNPN and CDR2 SVGIG (reference sequence). The CDR3 is 12 residues long. The ends lost 5 bases at V and 6 bases at J; junction bases unmatched: 4.

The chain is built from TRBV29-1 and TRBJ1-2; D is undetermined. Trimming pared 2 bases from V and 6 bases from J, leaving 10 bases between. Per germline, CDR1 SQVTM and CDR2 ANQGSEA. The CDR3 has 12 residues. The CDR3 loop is CSVEKYGNGYTF. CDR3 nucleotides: TGCAGCGTTGAAAAGTACGGTAATGGCTACACCTTC.

The CDR3 loop is CASSPQGRGAFGTQYF. In DNA, the CDR3 is TGTGCCAGCAGTCCCCAAGGGAGGGGGGCCTTTGGGACCCAGTACTTC. The chain carries TRBV27 and TRBJ2-5; tentative D call: TRBD2 (7 bases). Trimming removed 5 bases at V and 7 bases at J, with 23 bases between. Germline CDR1 MNHEY, CDR2 SMNVEV (reference sequence). The CDR3 runs to 16 residues.

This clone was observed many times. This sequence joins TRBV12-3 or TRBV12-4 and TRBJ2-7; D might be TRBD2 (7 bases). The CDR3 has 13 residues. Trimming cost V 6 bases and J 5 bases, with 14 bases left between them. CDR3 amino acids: CASSRGGGHEQYV. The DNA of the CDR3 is TGTGCCAGCAGCAGAGGGGGGGGCCACGAGCAGTACGTC.

The CDR3 region has the DNA TGTGCCAGCTCAGCACGCCAGGCATCGAACACCGGGGAGCTGTTTTTT. This encodes CASSARQASNTGELFF. V usage is TRBV18 and J usage is TRBJ2-2; D call uncertain. Between the trimmed V and J ends, which lost 5 bases and 0 bases, there was a span of 13 bases. The CDR3 contains 16 residues. CDR1 KGHSH and CDR2 LQKENI come from the germline V gene.

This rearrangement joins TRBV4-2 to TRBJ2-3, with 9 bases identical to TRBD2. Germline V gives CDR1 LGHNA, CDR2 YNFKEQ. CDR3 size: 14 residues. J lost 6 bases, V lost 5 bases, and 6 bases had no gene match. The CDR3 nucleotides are TGTGCCAGCAGCAGCGGGACTAGCCATGATACGCAGTATTTT. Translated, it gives CASSSGTSHDTQYF.

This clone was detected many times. CDR3 DNA: TGTGCCAGCTCACCGTACAGGGAGCGGGAGCAGTACTTC. As protein: CASSPYREREQYF. This chain uses TRBV18 with TRBJ2-7; possible D gene TRBD1, 6 bases. The V gene's germline CDR1 is KGHSH and CDR2 LQKENI. The V end lost 3 bases, the J end lost 7 bases, and 13 bases lay between the germline ends. This CDR3 is built from 13 residues.

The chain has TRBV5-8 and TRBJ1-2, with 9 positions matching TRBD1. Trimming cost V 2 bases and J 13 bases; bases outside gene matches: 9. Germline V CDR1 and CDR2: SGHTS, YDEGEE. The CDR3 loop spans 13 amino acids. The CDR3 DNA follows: TGTGCCAGCAGCTTAGGACAGGGGCTCCGCGGCACCTTC. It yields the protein CASSLGQGLRGTF.

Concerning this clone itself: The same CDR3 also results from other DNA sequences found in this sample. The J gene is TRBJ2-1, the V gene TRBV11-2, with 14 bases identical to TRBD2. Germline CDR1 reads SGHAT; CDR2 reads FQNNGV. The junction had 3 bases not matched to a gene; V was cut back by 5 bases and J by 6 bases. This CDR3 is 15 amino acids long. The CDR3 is CASSLGLAGGNEQFF. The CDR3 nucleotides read TGTGCCAGCAGCCTCGGACTAGCGGGGGGCAATGAGCAGTTCTTC.

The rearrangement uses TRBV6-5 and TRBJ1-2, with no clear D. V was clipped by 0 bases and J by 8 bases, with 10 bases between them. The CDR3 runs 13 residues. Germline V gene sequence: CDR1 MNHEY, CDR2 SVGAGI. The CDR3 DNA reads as TGTGCCAGCAGTTACTCGTGGGCAGACGGCTACACCTTC. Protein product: CASSYSWADGYTF.

For the CDR3, the DNA is TGTGCCAGCAGTGAGCAGGGAAACACCGGGGAGCTGTTTTTT. Amino acid sequence: CASSEQGNTGELFF. The genes are TRBV6-4 and TRBJ2-2, with D perhaps matching TRBD1 (5 bases). Germline V gene sequence: CDR1 MRHNA, CDR2 SNTAGT. This CDR3 contains 14 residues. The ends were cut back, 3 bases at V and 2 bases at J, with 7 bases in the middle.

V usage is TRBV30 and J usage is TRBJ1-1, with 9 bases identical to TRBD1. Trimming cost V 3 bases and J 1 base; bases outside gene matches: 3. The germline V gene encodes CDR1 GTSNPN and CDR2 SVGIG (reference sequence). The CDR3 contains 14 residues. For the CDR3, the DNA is TGTGCCTGGAGCACGGGACAGGGGAACACTGAAGCTTTCTTT. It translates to CAWSTGQGNTEAFF. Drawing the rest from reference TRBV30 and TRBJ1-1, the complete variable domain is SQTIHQWPATLVQPVGSPLSLECTVEGTSNPNLYWYRQAAGRGLQLLFYSVGIGQISSEVPQNLSASRPQDRQFILSSKKLLLSDSGFYLCAWSTGQGNTEAFFGQGTRLTVV.

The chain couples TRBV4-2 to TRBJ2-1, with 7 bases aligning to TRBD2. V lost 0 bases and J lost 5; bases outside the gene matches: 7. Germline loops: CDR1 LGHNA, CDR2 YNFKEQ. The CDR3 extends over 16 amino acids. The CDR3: CASSQESLAEDNEQFF. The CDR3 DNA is TGTGCCAGCAGCCAAGAATCCCTAGCGGAGGACAATGAGCAGTTCTTC.

CDR3 amino acids: CASSQDLDRVSSPLHF. Here the CDR3 DNA reads TGCGCCAGCAGCCAAGATTTGGACAGGGTTAGTTCACCCCTCCACTTT. The chain employs TRBV4-1 and TRBJ1-6, with 8 bases identical to TRBD1. V dropped 0 bases and J dropped 9; count of bases not matched to a gene: 7. CDR3 length: 16 amino acids. From germline, CDR1 is MGHRA and CDR2 YSYEKL.

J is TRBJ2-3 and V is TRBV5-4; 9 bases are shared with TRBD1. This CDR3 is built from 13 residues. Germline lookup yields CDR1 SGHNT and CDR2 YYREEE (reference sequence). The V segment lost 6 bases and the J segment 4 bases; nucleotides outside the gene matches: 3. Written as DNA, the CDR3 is TGTGCCAGCACACAGGGGGCTTCAGATACGCAGTATTTT. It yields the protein CASTQGASDTQYF.

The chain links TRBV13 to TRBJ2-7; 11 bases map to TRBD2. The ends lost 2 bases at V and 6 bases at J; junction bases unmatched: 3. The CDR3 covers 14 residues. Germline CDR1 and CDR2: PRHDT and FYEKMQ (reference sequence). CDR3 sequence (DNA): TGTGCCAGCAGCTTATATACTAGCGGGAGCGAGCAGTACTTC. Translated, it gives CASSLYTSGSEQYF.